Below, 7 T cell receptor beta chains from the same sample are listed, as sequenced in a study of regulatory T cells in long-lasting Graves disease. Building the TCR beta libraries relied on iRepertoire HTBI primers, and CDR3 regions underwent Arm-PCR. Each CDR3 protein gets one entry after TCRdb re-called the multiplex PCR reads with MiXCR. The table includes more than 300,000 distinct CDR3 sequences, roughly a sixth detected once. Documented time point: newly diagnosed GD, antithyroid drugs for less than 3 months. PBMCs provided the RNA from which the TCR library was made. The sequencing used peripheral blood mononuclear cells (PBMCs), collected at new diagnosis, from a patient treated with antithyroid drugs. The receptors come from a female donor with Graves disease.

Many counts were recorded for this clonotype. The chain recombines TRBV6-5 with TRBJ1-1; D call uncertain. V lost 0 bases to trimming and J lost 4 bases, with 15 bases between them. Germline assignment: CDR1 MNHEY and CDR2 SVGAGI. The CDR3 runs 16 residues. The CDR3 DNA reads as TGTGCCAGCAGTTACTCTTGGGGAGGGATGGGCACTGAAGCTTTCTTT. This translates into CASSYSWGGMGTEAFF.

This clonotype was observed at least ten times. V usage is TRBV5-1 and J usage is TRBJ2-2, with a weak D call TRBD1 (5 bases). CDR1 is SGHRS and CDR2 is YFSETQ in the germline V gene. V was clipped by 0 bases and J by 7 bases, with 10 bases between them. The CDR3 covers 14 residues. CDR3 DNA: TGCGCCAGCAGCTTGGCACAGGACGTCGGGGAGCTGTTTTTT. Amino acid sequence: CASSLAQDVGELFF.

V and J are TRBV20-1 and TRBJ2-3; D unclear. Trimming pared 5 bases from V and 2 bases from J, leaving 17 bases between. The length of the CDR3 is 15 residues. Germline V lookup: CDR1 DFQATT, CDR2 SNEGSKA (reference sequence). The CDR3 coding sequence is TGCAGTGCTCGATTCCCTGCCTCAGCCACAGATACGCAGTATTTT. This codes for CSARFPASATDTQYF.

A few counts support this clonotype. The rearrangement joins TRBV25-1 to TRBJ1-3; D uncertain. The germline CDR1 and CDR2 sequences are MGHDK and SYGVNS. The CDR3 contains 17 residues. V was shortened by 1 base and J by 0 bases, with 13 bases between the two germline ends. DNA of the CDR3: TGTGCCAGCAGTGAATCTCGACCGGTACTCTCTGGAAACACCATATATTTT. It encodes CASSESRPVLSGNTIYF.

This clonotype was observed at least ten times. CDR3 protein: CASSEVGFSDTQYF. CDR3 sequence (DNA): TGTGCCAGCAGTGAAGTAGGGTTCAGCGATACGCAGTATTTT. The gene calls are TRBV6-1 and TRBJ2-3; D uncertain. CDR1 and CDR2 (germline): MNHNS, SASEGT. The CDR3 runs to 14 residues. V gave up 1 base and J gave up 6 bases, with 11 bases separating them.

This clonotype was seen repeatedly, ten times or more. The J gene is TRBJ2-2, the V gene TRBV27; no definite D call. The germline CDR1 and CDR2 sequences are MNHEY and SMNVEV (reference sequence). The V and J ends lost 2 bases and 2 bases respectively, with 9 bases between them. This CDR3 contains 15 residues. CDR3 sequence reads: CASSLTADNTGELFF. The DNA for the CDR3 is TGTGCCAGCAGTTTAACGGCAGACAACACCGGGGAGCTGTTTTTT.

This clonotype was seen many times. This chain joins TRBV5-1 and TRBJ2-1; tentative D call: TRBD2 (6 bases). The V end lost 0 bases, the J end lost 8 bases, and 12 bases lay between the germline ends. Germline-derived CDR1 and CDR2 are SGHRS and YFSETQ. The length of the CDR3 is 14 residues. In DNA, the CDR3 is TGCGCCAGCAGCTTGGCAGTAGCGGCCGATGAGCAGTTCTTC. This codes for CASSLAVAADEQFF.